This TCR beta chain was profiled in a study of shared clonotypes between healthy human individuals. The wider study: The study enrolled a couple of women and three men aged 18 to 49.

Profiled with immunoSEQ multiplex PCR; TCRdb holds only in-frame clones, not every one. Here the sample spans more than 2,000,000 clones, approximately 94% being singletons. This clone was seen a few times. Other nucleotide sequences from this sample produce the same CDR3. The germline V gene has CDR1 SGHRS and CDR2 YFSETQ. The CDR3 consists of 14 residues. V shed 4 bases, J shed 4 bases, and the junction held 5 bases outside the gene matches. The rearrangement joins TRBV5-1 to TRBJ2-5; 9 nucleotides agree with TRBD1. The sequenced sample was naive CD4+ T cells sorted from blood. The sample's subset: CD45RA+ positively selected. The source is a man aged 18 to 30 in good health. The CDR3 protein is CASSPGTGRETQYF. The CDR3 DNA sequence: TGCGCCAGCAGCCCCGGGACAGGGAGAGAGACCCAGTACTTC.